The clone carrying this T cell receptor beta chain was detected many times. Its antigen is undetermined. This sample was included in a study of T cells after posttransplantation cyclophosphamide. Clones were sequenced by immunoSEQ multiplex PCR, and TCRdb holds only the in-frame ones, with some missing. The specimen has more than 8,500 clones, none found just once. J gave up 5 bases and V 4 bases, and 11 bases lay outside the gene matches. Germline V gene sequence: CDR1 MNHEY, CDR2 SVGAGI. The CDR3 spans 16 residues. Busulfan-fludarabine conditioning, marrow transplant, and cyclophosphamide on days +3 and +4 were administered. Whole-study results and caveats: Donor-recipient repertoire similarity was low at 1-2 months, rising over year one. After PTCy, TRB diversity resembled that of CNI/methotrexate controls. Blood and skin or GI T cell repertoires showed limited TRB overlap.

Material: PBMCs, obtained roughly 350 days after allogeneic stem cell transplant with posttransplant cyclophosphamide. The source is a male patient in his 50s who received an allogeneic stem cell transplant from a related donor and was CMV-positive. Some T cells may arise from the graft donor. The rearrangement links TRBV6-5 to TRBJ2-5; 9 bases fit TRBD2. CDR3 sequence (DNA): TGTGCCAGCAGTTCTTCCCCCGGGGCGGGGGGGGAGACCCAGTACTTC. Its protein product is CASSSSPGAGGETQYF.